This T cell receptor beta chain appears in the sequencing data of a study of blood T cell repertoires in COVID-19. Overall study context: In each case, the material was cDNA or gDNA derived from T cells, B-cell-depleted T cells, or PBMCs.

In germline, CDR1 is MDHEN, CDR2 SYDVKM. Trimming cost V 5 bases and J 4 bases; bases outside gene matches: 10. The CDR3 extends over 15 amino acids. The assay was immunoSEQ multiplex PCR, and TCRdb's table has in-frame clones only and misses some. The table records 150,000 to 200,000 clones, around three quarters of them present only once. The chain has TRBV28 and TRBJ1-2; 7 nucleotides match TRBD1. This sequence originates from a woman between 50 and 59 years old with acute COVID-19. The sample consisted of PBMCs or T cells enriched from blood (not recorded which). CDR3 sequence (DNA): TGTGCCAGCAGTCCCCTAGGGGCAGGGGGCTATGGCTACACCTTC. Translating gives CASSPLGAGGYGYTF.